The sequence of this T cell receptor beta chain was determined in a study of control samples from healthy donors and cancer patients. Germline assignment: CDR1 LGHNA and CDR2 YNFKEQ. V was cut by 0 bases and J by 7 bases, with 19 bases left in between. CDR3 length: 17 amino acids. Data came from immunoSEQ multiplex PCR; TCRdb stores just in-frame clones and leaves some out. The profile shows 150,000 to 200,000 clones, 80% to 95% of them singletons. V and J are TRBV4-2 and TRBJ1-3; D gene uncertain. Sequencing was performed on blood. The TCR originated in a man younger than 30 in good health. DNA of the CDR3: TGTGCCAGCAGCCAAGATCGATACAGCGAAAACGGGAACACCATATATTTT. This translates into CASSQDRYSENGNTIYF.